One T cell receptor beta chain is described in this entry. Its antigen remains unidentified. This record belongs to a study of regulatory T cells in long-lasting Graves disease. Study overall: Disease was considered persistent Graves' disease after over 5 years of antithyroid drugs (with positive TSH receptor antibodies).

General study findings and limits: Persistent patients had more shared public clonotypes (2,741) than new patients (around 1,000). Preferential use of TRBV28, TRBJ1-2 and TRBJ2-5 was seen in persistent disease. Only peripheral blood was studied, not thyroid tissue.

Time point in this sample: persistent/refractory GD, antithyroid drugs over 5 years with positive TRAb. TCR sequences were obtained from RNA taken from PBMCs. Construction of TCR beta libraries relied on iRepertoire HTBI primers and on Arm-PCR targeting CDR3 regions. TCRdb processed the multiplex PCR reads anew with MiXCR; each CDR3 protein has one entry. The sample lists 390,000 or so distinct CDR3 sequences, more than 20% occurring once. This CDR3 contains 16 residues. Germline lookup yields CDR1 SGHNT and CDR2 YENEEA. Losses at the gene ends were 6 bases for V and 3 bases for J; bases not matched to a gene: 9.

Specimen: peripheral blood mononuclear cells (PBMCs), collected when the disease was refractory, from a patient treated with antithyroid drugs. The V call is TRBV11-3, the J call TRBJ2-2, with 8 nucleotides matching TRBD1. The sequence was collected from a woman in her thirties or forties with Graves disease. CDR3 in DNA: TGTGCCAGCAGTTATTCCGGGACAGGACACACCGGGGAGCTGTTTTTT. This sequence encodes CASSYSGTGHTGELFF.